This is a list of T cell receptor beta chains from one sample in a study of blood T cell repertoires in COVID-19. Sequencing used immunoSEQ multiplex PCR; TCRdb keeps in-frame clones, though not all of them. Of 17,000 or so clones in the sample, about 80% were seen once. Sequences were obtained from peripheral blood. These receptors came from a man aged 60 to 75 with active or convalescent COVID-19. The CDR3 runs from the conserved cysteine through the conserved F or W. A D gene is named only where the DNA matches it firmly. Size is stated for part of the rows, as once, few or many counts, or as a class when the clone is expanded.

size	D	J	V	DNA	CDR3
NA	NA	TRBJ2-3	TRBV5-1	TGCGCCAGTACAGGGTCGGCAACAGATACGCAGTATTTT	CASTGSATDTQYF
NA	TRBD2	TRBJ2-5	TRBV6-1	TGTGCCAGCAGTGAAGATCTAGCGGGAGGGCCCCGGGAGACCCAGTACTTC	CASSEDLAGGPRETQYF
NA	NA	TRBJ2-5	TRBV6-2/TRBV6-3	TGTGCCAGCAGTTCCAAAGAGACCCAGTACTTC	CASSSKETQYF
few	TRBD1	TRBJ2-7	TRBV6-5	TGTGCCAGCAGGACAGGGAAGTACGAGCAGTACTTC	CASRTGKYEQYF
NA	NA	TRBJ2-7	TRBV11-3	TGTGCCAGCAGCGAAACTAGGTACGAGCAGTACTTC	CASSETRYEQYF
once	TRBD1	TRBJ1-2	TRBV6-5	TGTGCCGGAGGAACCAGGGGGCAGATCTATGGCTACACCTTC	CAGGTRGQIYGYTF
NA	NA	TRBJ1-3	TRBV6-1	TGTGCCAGCAGTGGTCCAGCGACGAACGCTAGCTCTGGAAACACCATATATTTT	CASSGPATNASSGNTIYF
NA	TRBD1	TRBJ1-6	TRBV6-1	TGTGCCAGCAGTGAAGGGACAGGGGGCTCACCCCTCCACTTT	CASSEGTGGSPLHF
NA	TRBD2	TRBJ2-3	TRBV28	TGTGCCAGCAGTTCCCCTAGCGGGAGCTCTGCAGATACGCAGTATTTT	CASSSPSGSSADTQYF
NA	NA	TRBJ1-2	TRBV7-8	TGTGCCAGCAGCCGAGACAGGATTCGTGGCTACACCTTC	CASSRDRIRGYTF
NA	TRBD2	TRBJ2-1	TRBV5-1	TGCGCCAGCAGCTTCTCTCTAGCGGGAGGCTTCGTGGGGAATGAGCAGTTCTTC	CASSFSLAGGFVGNEQFF
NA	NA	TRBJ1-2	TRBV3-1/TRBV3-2	TGTGCCAGCAGCCAAGGTGGCCAGAACTATGGCTACACCTTC	CASSQGGQNYGYTF
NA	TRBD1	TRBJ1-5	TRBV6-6	TGTGCCAGCAGGGACAGGGGTCAGCCCCAGCATTTT	CASRDRGQPQHF
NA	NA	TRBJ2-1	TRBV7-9	TGTGCCAGCAGCTTAGTTTCCTTGAATGAGCAGTTCTTC	CASSLVSLNEQFF
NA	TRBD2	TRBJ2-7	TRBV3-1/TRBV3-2	TGTGCCAGCAGCCCTCGAGCGGGAGGGATCCACGAGCAGTACTTC	CASSPRAGGIHEQYF
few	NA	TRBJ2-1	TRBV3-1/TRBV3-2	TGTGCCAGCAGCCAACAGGTCGGGAGAGGCTACAATGAGCAGTTCTTC	CASSQQVGRGYNEQFF
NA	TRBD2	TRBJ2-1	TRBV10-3	TGTGCCATCAGTGGGATGACTAGCGGGAGGGCCCCCTACAATGAGCAGTTCTTC	CAISGMTSGRAPYNEQFF
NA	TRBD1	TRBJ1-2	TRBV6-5	TGTGCCAGCAGCGGGACAGGGCGAGCTAACTATGGCTACACCTTC	CASSGTGRANYGYTF
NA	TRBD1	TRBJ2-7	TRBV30	TGTGCCTGGAATCCCAACAGGGGATTGGGGTACGAGCAGTACTTC	CAWNPNRGLGYEQYF
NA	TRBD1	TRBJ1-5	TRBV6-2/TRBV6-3	TGTGCCAGCAGCCCTTACGGGACAGGGGGCGAAAGATCGGGTCAGCCCCAGCATTTT	CASSPYGTGGERSGQPQHF
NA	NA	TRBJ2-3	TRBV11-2	TGTGCCAGCAGCCAGAAGTCCCAGGCAGATACGCAGTATTTT	CASSQKSQADTQYF
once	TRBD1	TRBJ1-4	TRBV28	TGTGCCAGCAGTGGACAGGGACAGAGGGTTGAAAAACTGTTTTTT	CASSGQGQRVEKLFF
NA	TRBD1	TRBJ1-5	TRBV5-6	TGTGCCAGCAGCTTAACGGGACAGGGGAAAGGGCAGCCCCAGCATTTT	CASSLTGQGKGQPQHF
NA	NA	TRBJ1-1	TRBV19	TGTGCCAGTAGTTCTTCAAGCCCATCCCGGGCCCGGGGTCCTGAAGCTTTCTTT	CASSSSSPSRARGPEAFF
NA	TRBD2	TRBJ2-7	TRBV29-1	TGCAGCGTTGATGAGGTAGCGGGACAGTACTTC	CSVDEVAGQYF
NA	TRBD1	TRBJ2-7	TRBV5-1	TGCGCCAGCAGGACCGGGACAGGGGGCTACGAGCAGTACTTC	CASRTGTGGYEQYF
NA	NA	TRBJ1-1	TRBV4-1	TGCGCCAGCAGCCAAAATGGGGGGAGCTCTGAAGCTTTCTTT	CASSQNGGSSEAFF
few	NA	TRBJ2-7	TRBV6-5	TGTGCCAGCAGTTATCTCGCGGACAGATTCTCCTACGAGCAGTACTTC	CASSYLADRFSYEQYF
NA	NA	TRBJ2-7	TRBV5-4	TGTGCCAGCAGCTTGTGGGCAGAGGGGGTGGGCGAGCAGTACTTC	CASSLWAEGVGEQYF
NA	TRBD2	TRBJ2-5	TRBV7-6	TGTGCCAGCAGCCCTGGGACTAGCGGGGGAACCGTCCAAGAGACCCAGTACTTC	CASSPGTSGGTVQETQYF
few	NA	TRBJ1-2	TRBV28	TGTGCCAGCAGTGGAGGAACGGGGGTGCTCTATGGCTACACCTTC	CASSGGTGVLYGYTF
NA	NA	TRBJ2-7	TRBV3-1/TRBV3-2	TGTGCCAGCAGCCAAGATCAACAGCGGCTCCCCTACGAGCAGTACTTC	CASSQDQQRLPYEQYF
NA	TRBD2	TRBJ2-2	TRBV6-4	TGTGCCAGCAGTGAGCGGGAGGCCGGGGAGCTGTTTTTT	CASSEREAGELFF
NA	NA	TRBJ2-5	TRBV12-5	TGTGCTAGTGGTTTGGGGACGGGAGAGGAGACCCAGTACTTC	CASGLGTGEETQYF
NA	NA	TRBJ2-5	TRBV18	TGTGCCAGCTCAGATGACATCCAAGAGACCCAGTACTTC	CASSDDIQETQYF
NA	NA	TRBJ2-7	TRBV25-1	TGTGCCAGCAGTGCTAAAGGAGTCTTAGAGCAGTACTTC	CASSAKGVLEQYF
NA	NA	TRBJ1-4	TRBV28	TGTGCCAGCAGTGCCCCCCCAGGGTCCCTGTTTTTT	CASSAPPGSLFF
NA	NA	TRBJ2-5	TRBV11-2	TGTGCCAGCAGCTCCGTGGGAGGAGAGACCCAGTACTTC	CASSSVGGETQYF
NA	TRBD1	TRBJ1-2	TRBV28	TGTGCCAGCAGCCCCCCCAGGGGGCTTGGCTACACCTTC	CASSPPRGLGYTF
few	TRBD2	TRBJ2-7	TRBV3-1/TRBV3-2	TGTGCCAGCAGTAGGGAGCGGGACCCTCGATACGAGCAGTACTTC	CASSRERDPRYEQYF
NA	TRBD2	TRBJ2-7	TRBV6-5	TGTGCCAGCACCTCTAGCGGGAGGGCCTACTACGAGCAGTACTTC	CASTSSGRAYYEQYF
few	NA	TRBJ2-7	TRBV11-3	TGTGCCAGCAGCGAAGGAGGGTACTCCTACGAGCAGTACTTC	CASSEGGYSYEQYF
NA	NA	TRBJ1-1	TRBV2	TGTGCCAACAAACGGGAGCTGAACACTGAAGCTTTCTTT	CANKRELNTEAFF
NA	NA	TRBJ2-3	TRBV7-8	TGTGCCAGCAGCTTGCGGGCGGGATGGAGCACAGATACGCAGTATTTT	CASSLRAGWSTDTQYF
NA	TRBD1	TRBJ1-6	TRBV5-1	TGCGCCAGCAGGGGAACAGGGGGAAATTCACCCCTCCACTTT	CASRGTGGNSPLHF
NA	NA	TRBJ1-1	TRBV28	TGTGCCAGCAGTTTATCTGTCACTGAAGCTTTCTTT	CASSLSVTEAFF
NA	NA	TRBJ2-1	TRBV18	TGTGCCAGCTCACAGACTGACAATGAGCAGTTCTTC	CASSQTDNEQFF
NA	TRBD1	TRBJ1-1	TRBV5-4	TGTGCCAGCAGCGACAGGGGGCTGAACACTGAAGCTTTCTTT	CASSDRGLNTEAFF
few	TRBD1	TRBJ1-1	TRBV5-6	TGTGCCAGCAGCCAATACAGGGGGATGAACACTGAAGCTTTCTTT	CASSQYRGMNTEAFF
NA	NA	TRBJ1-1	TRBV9	TGTGCCAGCAGCGTGCAGGGCGACACTGAAGCTTTCTTT	CASSVQGDTEAFF
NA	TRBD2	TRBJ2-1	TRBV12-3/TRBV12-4	TGTGCCAGTAGTGGAGCGGGAAAGAATGAGCAGTTCTTC	CASSGAGKNEQFF